The clone carrying this T cell receptor (beta chain) occurred a few times. The antigen is unknown. The germline V gene has CDR1 SQVTM and CDR2 ANQGSEA. The CDR3 has 20 residues. The V gene end was trimmed by 6 bases and the J gene end by 1 base; junction bases not matched to a gene: 20. The data are from a study of T cells in Graves' hyperthyroidism and ophthalmopathy. Study-level points and caveats: Blood also carried most thyroid clonotypes expanded above 0.001.

Researchers amplified the TCR beta CDR3 regions from RNA transcripts. The HTBI primer set served for first-round RT-PCR of the TCR CDR3. One entry per CDR3 protein, called by TCRdb with MiXCR from the multiplex PCR reads. This sample has some 690,000 distinct CDR3 sequences, with roughly 17% found just once. Researchers barred patients who had uncontrolled infection, other autoimmune disease, pregnancy or lactation. The study based diagnoses on clinical symptoms, serum thyroxine and TRAb, thyroid ultrasound and orbital computed tomography. Fresh 10 ml peripheral blood yielded PBMCs. The V and J genes are TRBV29-1 and TRBJ2-3; 12 bases align to TRBD1. The receptor's source is a man in his fifties with Graves' hyperthyroidism. Sequencing input: blood. The DNA of the CDR3 is TGCAGCGTCGTCGGGACAGGGGGCTCTAGCGGGAGCCGTGGCACAGATACGCAGTATTTT. Translation: CSVVGTGGSSGSRGTDTQYF.